Listed below are T cell receptor beta chains from one sample, sequenced in a study of blood T cell repertoires in COVID-19. Data came from immunoSEQ multiplex PCR; TCRdb stores just in-frame clones and leaves some out. This sample has tens of thousands of clones; about nine tenths occur once, and the top ten carry around 6.5%. The material sequenced was peripheral blood. These receptor sequences come from a man aged 50 or older with active COVID-19. CDR3s include the opening cysteine and the closing phenylalanine or tryptophan. The D gene is left open where the match is weak. Size tells how often a clone was seen (once, few, many) or the class of an expanded clone, and some rows leave it out.

TGTGCCATCAGGGACTCTAAGGGCGGGCAGTTCTTC CAIRDSKGGQFF - TRBJ2-1 - TRBV10-3
TGTGCCAGCAGCCAAGCCCGGACGACTACCTATGGCTACACCTTC CASSQARTTTYGYTF - TRBJ1-2 - TRBV4-2
TGTGCCAGCACTTTTGATGGAGTCGGCAATCAGCCCCAGCATTTT CASTFDGVGNQPQHF - TRBJ1-5 few TRBV2
TGTGCCAGTAGTATAGCGGGAGCGGTAGATACGCAGTATTTT CASSIAGAVDTQYF - TRBJ2-3 - TRBV19
TGTGCCAGCGGCGGACTAGCGGGAGGGCGTGAGCAGTTCTTC CASGGLAGGREQFF TRBD2 TRBJ2-1 once TRBV7-9
TGCAGCTGCAAGGATCTGGGGCATGTCGAGCAGTACTTC CSCKDLGHVEQYF - TRBJ2-7 few TRBV29-1
TGTGCCAGCAGCCAAGACGCGGTTGGCTATGGCTACACCTTC CASSQDAVGYGYTF - TRBJ1-2 - TRBV3-1/TRBV3-2
TGCGCCAGCAGCTTCCTGACTAGCGGGAGCTCCTACGAGCAGTACTTC CASSFLTSGSSYEQYF TRBD2 TRBJ2-7 - TRBV5-1
TGTGCCAGTAGTAAGCCCGGCCTCCGGGACGAGCAGTACTTC CASSKPGLRDEQYF - TRBJ2-7 - TRBV19
TGTGCCAGCAGCCAAGACAGGGGGCAAAACTACGAGCAGTACTTC CASSQDRGQNYEQYF TRBD1 TRBJ2-7 - TRBV7-2
TGTGCCACCTTCTACACTGAAGCTTTCTTT CATFYTEAFF - TRBJ1-1 once TRBV25-1
TGTGCCAGCTCAGAGGACGGTGGGCGGAGGTCACCCCTCCACTTT CASSEDGGRRSPLHF - TRBJ1-6 - TRBV18
TGTGCCAGCAGCCAAGATACAGGGATAGACACCATATATTTT CASSQDTGIDTIYF - TRBJ1-3 - TRBV4-2
TGTGCCAGCAGCCGGACAGTTCAGCCCCAGCATTTT CASSRTVQPQHF - TRBJ1-5 - TRBV28
TGTGCCAGTACCACTAGCGGGAGAGAAGGGAAGTATTTT CASTTSGREGKYF TRBD2 TRBJ2-3 - TRBV19
TGTGCCAGCACGGTCGCAGGGCAGATCACAGATACGCAGTATTTT CASTVAGQITDTQYF - TRBJ2-3 - TRBV6-5
TGTGCCACCGAGCTTGGGACAGGAAAACAGCCCCAGCATTTT CATELGTGKQPQHF TRBD1 TRBJ1-5 - TRBV2
TGTGCCAGCAGGAGGGGGGGGTATGAGACCCAGTACTTC CASRRGGYETQYF - TRBJ2-5 - TRBV6-5
TGTGCCAGCAGTCAGACTAGCGGGACCTCCTACGAGCAGTACTTC CASSQTSGTSYEQYF TRBD2 TRBJ2-7 - TRBV2
TGTGCCAGCAGTGAAGAGTTCGGCAGGGGGAACTCACCCCTCCACTTT CASSEEFGRGNSPLHF TRBD1 TRBJ1-6 - TRBV6-1
TGTGCCAGCAGCTTATCGGGGGAGGTAGATACGCAGTATTTT CASSLSGEVDTQYF - TRBJ2-3 - TRBV7-2
TGTGCCAGCAGCCAAGATAGAAACCGGGTTAACACTGAAGCTTTCTTT CASSQDRNRVNTEAFF - TRBJ1-1 - TRBV4-2
TGTGCCAGCAGCCAAGCGAGGTACACTGAAGCTTTCTTT CASSQARYTEAFF - TRBJ1-1 - TRBV14
TGTGCCAGCAGCGGTGATCCGGGGGAGACCCAGTACTTC CASSGDPGETQYF - TRBJ2-5 - TRBV7-2
TGCGCCAGCAGTGAGTCTGGGTCGGAGGAGCAGTACTTC CASSESGSEEQYF - TRBJ2-7 - TRBV10-1
TGTGCCAGCAGCCCCCTTAACAGGGCCGAAAGCACTGAAGCTTTCTTT CASSPLNRAESTEAFF - TRBJ1-1 - TRBV4-2
TGTGCCAGCAGCTCCGGGACAGGGTATCGGGATGGCTACACCTTC CASSSGTGYRDGYTF TRBD1 TRBJ1-2 - TRBV7-2
TGTGCCAGCAGCACCTCAGTAGACAGAGTCTACGAGCAGTACTTC CASSTSVDRVYEQYF - TRBJ2-7 once TRBV7-6
TGTGCCAGCAGTTACGACTCTAGCGGGGGCGGGACCCAGTACTTC CASSYDSSGGGTQYF TRBD2 TRBJ2-5 - TRBV6-5
TGTGCCAGCAGCCAAGATAGACAGACGAGCTCCTACGAGCAGTACTTC CASSQDRQTSSYEQYF - TRBJ2-7 - TRBV4-2
TGTGCCAGCAGCCATCCCGGGACAGGGGATATGGGCAATCAGCCCCAGCATTTT CASSHPGTGDMGNQPQHF TRBD1 TRBJ1-5 - TRBV6-7
TGTGCCTGGAGTGTTACGGGAGGTTTTCGCACAGATACGCAGTATTTT CAWSVTGGFRTDTQYF TRBD2 TRBJ2-3 - TRBV30
TGCAGCGTTGGGGCAGGGCCCTACGAGCAGTACTTC CSVGAGPYEQYF - TRBJ2-7 few TRBV29-1
TGTGCCAGCAGCGTCGCTAGCGGGGGAGGAGAGACCCAGTACTTC CASSVASGGGETQYF TRBD2 TRBJ2-5 - TRBV7-2
TGTGCCAGCAGCTCGTACAACCTGGGACAGGCAGGGTACTTC CASSSYNLGQAGYF TRBD1 TRBJ2-7 - TRBV7-9
TGTGCCAGCAGCTCTACACGGACTGTAGATACGCAGTATTTT CASSSTRTVDTQYF - TRBJ2-3 - TRBV5-5
TGTGCCAGCAGTCCGACACAAGAGACCCAGTACTTC CASSPTQETQYF - TRBJ2-5 few TRBV27
TGTGCCAGCAATCCGGACAGGGGGTCTCGGCAGCCCCAGCATTTT CASNPDRGSRQPQHF TRBD1 TRBJ1-5 - TRBV2
TGCGCCAGCAGTCGACAGGGGTCTTCAACTAATGAAAAACTGTTTTTT CASSRQGSSTNEKLFF TRBD1 TRBJ1-4 - TRBV5-1
TGTGCCAGCAGCTTAGGGGACAGGGTATCCTCTGGGGCCAACGTCCTGACTTTC CASSLGDRVSSGANVLTF TRBD1 TRBJ2-6 - TRBV11-3
TGTGCCAGCAGTTCGACAGGGGGCCGGGCTTTCTTT CASSSTGGRAFF TRBD1 TRBJ1-1 - TRBV27
TGTGCCAGCAGCCTCGACAGGGGCACCGGGGAGCTGTTTTTT CASSLDRGTGELFF TRBD1 TRBJ2-2 - TRBV7-2
TGTGCCAGCAGCCGTAGCGGGAGGGGCTCCTACAATGAGCAGTTCTTC CASSRSGRGSYNEQFF TRBD2 TRBJ2-1 once TRBV11-2
TGTGCCTCAGGGACAGATAATCAGCCCCAGCATTTT CASGTDNQPQHF TRBD1 TRBJ1-5 few TRBV30
TGTGCCAGCACGAGACAGTACACCGGGGAGCTGTTTTTT CASTRQYTGELFF - TRBJ2-2 - TRBV3-1/TRBV3-2
TGTGCCAGCAGTGACGTAACAGGGGGCTGGGAGACCCAGTACTTC CASSDVTGGWETQYF TRBD1 TRBJ2-5 - TRBV6-1
TGTGCCAGCAGCGCATTTACGGGAGCTACCGGGGAGCTGTTTTTT CASSAFTGATGELFF - TRBJ2-2 once TRBV9
TGTGCCACCAGTGATTTGGTCCGGGACATCCCCTGCTACGAGCAGTACTTC CATSDLVRDIPCYEQYF - TRBJ2-7 - TRBV24-1
TGTGCCAGCAGTTCAGGACAGGGGACGCATAATTCACCCCTCCACTTT CASSSGQGTHNSPLHF TRBD1 TRBJ1-6 - TRBV5-5
TGTGCCACCAGCCTCGAACTAGCGGGGGCCTACGAGCAGTACTTC CATSLELAGAYEQYF TRBD2 TRBJ2-7 - TRBV15
TGTGCCAGCAGTTACTCAGGAGAAGAGACCCAGTACTTC CASSYSGEETQYF - TRBJ2-5 - TRBV6-2/TRBV6-3
TGTGCCAGCAGTCAAGGGCCGGGATCCCCCTACGAGCAGTACTTC CASSQGPGSPYEQYF - TRBJ2-7 - TRBV3-1/TRBV3-2
TGCGCCAGCAGCCTGATGACAGGGAATAGGGAGCTGTTTTTT CASSLMTGNRELFF TRBD1 TRBJ2-2 - TRBV5-1
TGCGCCAGCTTCGAAGGGGCGGGGGGCCGCACAGATACGCAGTATTTT CASFEGAGGRTDTQYF TRBD2 TRBJ2-3 - TRBV5-1
TGCGCCAGCAGGAGAGCCTACAATCAGCCCCAGCATTTT CASRRAYNQPQHF - TRBJ1-5 - TRBV5-1
TGTGCCAGCAGCCTTAGGCGGGCCGCAGAGACCCAGTACTTC CASSLRRAAETQYF - TRBJ2-5 once TRBV7-2